The text below deals with one T cell receptor (beta chain). Antigen specificity is unknown. Bulk TCR libraries were made with methods that had been previously described and with listed TCR primers. TCRdb re-derived calls from the PCR reads in MiXCR, one entry per CDR3 protein. This sample carries about half a million distinct CDR3 sequences, 20% to 25% of them seen once, and the ten largest clones take 0.65% to 0.95%. The entry originates in a study of molecular identifiers for immune sequencing clone quantification. Naive CD8 T cells underwent sorting with the CD8+CD4-CCR7+CD45RA+ definition. General observations from the study: Clones carrying above 20 RNA copies accounted for over 98% of effector molecules, under 1% in naive cells.

The sample was naive CD8+ T cells from blood, with Jurkat cell RNA spiked in. Specified subset: FACS-sorted CD8+CD4-CCR7+CD45RA+ naive T cells. This sequence originates from a human donor in good health. Some libraries in this study had Jurkat cell RNA spiked in.

CDR3 loop: CAWSRYRVSMKETQYF. DNA of the CDR3: TGTGCCTGGAGTCGCTACAGGGTTTCGATGAAAGAGACCCAGTACTTC. The chain is built from TRBV30 and TRBJ2-5, with a tentative D call TRBD1 (6 bases). Germline V gives CDR1 GTSNPN, CDR2 SVGIG (reference sequence). The CDR3 has 16 residues. Between the trimmed V and J ends, which lost 2 bases and 3 bases, there was a span of 19 bases.